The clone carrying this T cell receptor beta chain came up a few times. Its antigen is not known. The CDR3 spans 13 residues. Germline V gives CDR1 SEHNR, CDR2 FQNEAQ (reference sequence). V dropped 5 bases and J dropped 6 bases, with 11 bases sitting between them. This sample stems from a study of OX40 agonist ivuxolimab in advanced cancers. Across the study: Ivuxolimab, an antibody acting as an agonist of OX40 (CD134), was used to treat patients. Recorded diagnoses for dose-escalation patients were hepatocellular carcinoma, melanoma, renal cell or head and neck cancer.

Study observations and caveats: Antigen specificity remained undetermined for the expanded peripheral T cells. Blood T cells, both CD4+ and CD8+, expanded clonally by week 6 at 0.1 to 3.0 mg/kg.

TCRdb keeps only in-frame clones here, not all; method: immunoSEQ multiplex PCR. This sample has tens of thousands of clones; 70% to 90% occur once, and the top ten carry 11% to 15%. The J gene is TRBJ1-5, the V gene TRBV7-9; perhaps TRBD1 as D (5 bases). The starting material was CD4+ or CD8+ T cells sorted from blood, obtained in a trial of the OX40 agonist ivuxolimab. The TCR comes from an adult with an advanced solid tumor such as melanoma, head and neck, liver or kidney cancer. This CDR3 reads CASSGSGSQPQHF. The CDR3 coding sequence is TGTGCCAGCAGCGGATCAGGGAGTCAGCCCCAGCATTTT.